This T cell receptor (beta chain) came from a study of PD-1 blockade in classical Hodgkin lymphoma. Study results and caveats: CD4+ TCR diversity, unlike CD8+, rose significantly by C4D1.

Some clones are missing from TCRdb's copy, which holds only in-frame ones; the method was immunoSEQ multiplex PCR. The sample holds over 9,000 clones, 84% seen once. Every patient had relapsed following autologous stem cell transplantation, and cohorts differed in brentuximab vedotin exposure. From thawed PBMCs, CD8+ T cells were isolated by magnetic negative selection. CDR1 and CDR2 from the germline V gene are SGHVS and FNYEAQ. CDR3 length equals 16 residues. V lost 5 bases to trimming and J lost 2 bases; unmatched junction nucleotides: 11. With regard to this clone: Its antigen is currently unknown.

This specimen was CD8+ T cells from blood, taken at baseline. The V gene is TRBV7-6, the J gene TRBJ1-1, with 7 bases fitting TRBD1. The receptor was isolated from a human donor with classical Hodgkin lymphoma. The CDR3 sequence: CASSRPPGTANTEAFF. CDR3 coding DNA: TGTGCCAGCAGCCGCCCCCCCGGGACAGCTAACACTGAAGCTTTCTTT.